The present T cell receptor beta chain was sequenced within a study of OX40 agonist ivuxolimab in advanced cancers. Study results and caveats: In general, CD8+ T cells held more expanded clones than CD4+ did, on average.

In the case of this clone: Its antigen is undetermined. The junction and the germline gene differ at one end; a read error may be behind it.

This CDR3 comprises 12 residues. Germline CDR1 SGHAT, CDR2 FQNNGV. The data were produced by immunoSEQ multiplex PCR, yet TCRdb's version contains in-frame clones alone and is incomplete. The data show around 95,000 clones, with 80% to 95% seen just once and roughly 0.56% held by the top ten. The sequencing here drew on CD4+ or CD8+ T cells sorted from blood, taken in a trial of the OX40 agonist ivuxolimab. The chain is built from TRBV11-2 and TRBJ2-3, with 7 positions matching TRBD2. This receptor was identified in an adult with an advanced solid tumor such as melanoma, head and neck, liver or kidney cancer. CDR3 region: CVSSPTSASRYF. The CDR3 DNA sequence: TGTGTCAGCAGCCCAACTAGCGCTTCACGGTATTTT.